This note documents a single T cell receptor beta chain sequence. This record belongs to a study of CD8+CD57+ T cells in acquired aplastic anemia. Per the germline V gene, CDR1 is SEHNR and CDR2 is FQNEAQ (reference sequence). The CDR3 totals 13 residues. V dropped 0 bases and J dropped 7 bases, with 9 bases sitting between them. Genomic DNA, the template, was used for profiling of the TCR beta VDJ and CDR3. TCRdb redid the calling of the reads with MiXCR, one entry per CDR3 protein. The sample includes more than 250,000 distinct CDR3 sequences, approximately 82% seen only once; the top ten take over 35%. An expansion of CD8+CD57+ cells by flow cytometry had been shown in patients chosen for sequencing.

This sequence originates from a human donor with aplastic anemia. The source material was sorted CD4+, CD8+, or CD8+CD57+ T cells (not recorded which) from PBMCs. The rearrangement uses TRBV7-9 and TRBJ2-5; maybe TRBD2 (5 bases). The CDR3 DNA sequence: TGTGCCAGCAGCTTAGCTCAAGGAGGGACCCAGTACTTC. The encoded protein is CASSLAQGGTQYF.